A single sample is the source of the 20 T cell receptor beta chains below, sequenced in a study of somatic mutations in cytotoxic T cells in rheumatoid arthritis. Libraries were prepared by immunoSEQ multiplex PCR; TCRdb keeps only in-frame clonotypes and omits some of them. In the table there are roughly 16,000 clones, roughly 82% of which are singletons. The specimen was CD8+ T cells sorted from blood. The origin of the receptors is a woman aged 50 to 65 with rheumatoid arthritis.

This chain links TRBV19 with TRBJ1-5; D remains unclear. The CDR3 contains 15 residues. The germline V gene has CDR1 LNHDA and CDR2 SQIVND (reference sequence). V lost 8 bases and J 0 bases, leaving 14 bases between the germline ends. The CDR3 nucleotides read TGTGCCAGTCAACCCTACGAGGCTAGCAATCAGCCCCAGCATTTT. Translation: CASQPYEASNQPQHF.

There are a few counts of this clone. V usage is TRBV7-9 and J usage is TRBJ2-7, with 10 positions matching TRBD1. J gave up 4 bases and V 3 bases, and 6 bases lay outside the gene matches. Germline values: CDR1 SEHNR, CDR2 FQNEAQ (reference sequence). The CDR3 loop spans 15 amino acids. CDR3 in amino acids: CASSFRQGARYEQYF. DNA of the CDR3: TGTGCCAGCAGCTTCCGACAGGGGGCTAGGTACGAGCAGTACTTC.

V and J are TRBV14 and TRBJ1-3, with TRBD1 as a possible D gene (5 bases). Germline CDR1 is SGHDN and CDR2 is FVKESK. The CDR3 has 17 residues. Deletions cut 5 bases from V and 0 bases from J, with 17 bases between. The DNA of the CDR3 is TGTGCCAGCAGCACCTCGGGACCGACGATCTCTGGAAACACCATATATTTT. This translates into CASSTSGPTISGNTIYF.

The rearrangement links TRBV2 to TRBJ1-3; no clear D. Germline lookup yields CDR1 SNHLY and CDR2 FYNNEI. The CDR3 loop spans 11 amino acids. Deletions cut 9 bases from V and 1 base from J, with 4 bases between. The CDR3 coding sequence is TGTGCCAGACTATCTGGAAACACCATATATTTT. Its translation is CARLSGNTIYF.

The V and J genes are TRBV27 and TRBJ1-2; D possibly corresponds to TRBD1 (6 bases). Per the germline V gene, CDR1 is MNHEY and CDR2 is SMNVEV (reference sequence). V lost 4 bases, J lost 3 bases, and 12 bases lay in between. The CDR3 is 14 residues long. The CDR3 DNA reads TGTGCCAGCAGTTACAGGGCGCGGGACTATGGCTACACCTTC. This translates into CASSYRARDYGYTF.

The chain has TRBV23-1 and TRBJ2-1; D uncertain. TRBV23-1 is flagged as an ORF with uncertain function. The CDR3 is 14 residues long. V was pared by 7 bases and J by 6 bases, with 16 bases between. As DNA, the CDR3 is TGCGCCAGCACCGTGGACGTTGAGTTCAATGAGCAGTTCTTC. It specifies CASTVDVEFNEQFF.

This clone was found a few times. The V and J genes are TRBV19 and TRBJ1-1, with 8 bases aligning to TRBD1. Germline CDR1 and CDR2: LNHDA and SQIVND (reference sequence). Unmatched junction bases numbered 9, after V lost 5 bases and J lost 7 bases. CDR3 size: 14 residues. As DNA, the CDR3 is TGTGCCAGTAGTCTTGGACAGGGAGAGATTGAAGCTTTCTTT. Translation: CASSLGQGEIEAFF.

The chain employs TRBV9 and TRBJ2-7; 8 nucleotides align to TRBD2. CDR3 length: 14 residues. Per the germline V gene, CDR1 is SGDLS and CDR2 is YYNGEE. Germline trimming cut 6 bases from V and 5 bases from J; bases unmatched to any gene: 10. In DNA form, the CDR3 reads TGTGCCAGCAACAGCGGGAGCGTAAGAAACGAGCAGTACTTC. This translates into CASNSGSVRNEQYF.

There are a few counts of this clone. This chain links TRBV7-2 with TRBJ2-7, with TRBD2 matching 9 bases. Germline CDR1 reads SGHTA; CDR2 reads FQGNSA. The CDR3 is 17 amino acids. Unmatched junction bases numbered 18, after V lost 5 bases and J lost 7 bases. As DNA, the CDR3 is TGTGCCAGCAGCCTTCCTCTAGCGGGACCCCCCACTAGAGAGCAGTACTTC. Amino acids: CASSLPLAGPPTREQYF.

There are a few counts of this clone. The chain couples TRBV27 to TRBJ2-7, with TRBD2 matching over 8 bases. The J segment lost 0 bases and the V segment lost 2 bases, leaving 6 bases of the junction unmatched. Germline values: CDR1 MNHEY, CDR2 SMNVEV (reference sequence). The CDR3 consists of 16 residues. CDR3 coding DNA: TGTGCCAGCAGTTTAAGCCAGCGGGAGATCTCCTACGAGCAGTACTTC. Amino acids: CASSLSQREISYEQYF.

This rearrangement joins TRBV4-2 to TRBJ2-4, with 11 positions matching TRBD1. The V gene end was trimmed by 0 bases and the J gene end by 6 bases; junction bases not matched to a gene: 4. Germline V gene lookup returns CDR1 LGHNA and CDR2 YNFKEQ. This CDR3 has 16 residues. The CDR3 spells CASSQEAGQGGNIQYF. The CDR3 DNA reads as TGTGCCAGCAGCCAAGAAGCGGGACAGGGGGGAAACATTCAGTACTTC.

The chain uses TRBV20-1 and TRBJ2-7, with 8 bases lining up with TRBD1. Germline lookup yields CDR1 DFQATT and CDR2 SNEGSKA (reference sequence). The CDR3 covers 11 residues. The trim removed 5 bases at V and 6 bases at J, leaving 3 bases unmatched. The CDR3 loop is CSAGTGPEQYF. CDR3 DNA sequence: TGCAGTGCTGGGACAGGACCCGAGCAGTACTTC.

The chain links TRBV18 to TRBJ2-1; TRBD2 matches 9 bases. Germline V gene sequence: CDR1 KGHSH, CDR2 LQKENI. The CDR3 consists of 16 residues. V lost 0 bases, J lost 2 bases, and 2 bases stayed unmatched. The CDR3 loop is CASSPPSSGAYNEQFF. The CDR3 nucleotides are TGTGCCAGCTCACCACCTTCTAGCGGGGCCTACAATGAGCAGTTCTTC. Looking up the rest from reference TRBV18 and TRBJ2-1 gives the full variable domain: NAGVMQNPRHLVRRRGQEARLRCSPMKGHSHVYWYRQLPEEGLKFMVYLQKENIIDESGMPKERFSAEFPKEGPSILRIQQVVRGDSAAYFCASSPPSSGAYNEQFFGPGTRLTVL.

This chain links TRBV6-5 with TRBJ2-7; D is ambiguous. Germline V gene lookup returns CDR1 MNHEY and CDR2 SVGAGI. The CDR3 consists of 14 residues. V lost 2 bases and J lost 5, with 13 bases in between. CDR3 amino acids: CASSYDGPLDEQYF. For the CDR3, the DNA is TGTGCCAGCAGTTACGATGGGCCTTTGGACGAGCAGTACTTC.

Only one count was recorded for this clone. The chain combines TRBV19 with TRBJ1-1; 7 nucleotides match TRBD1. Germline values: CDR1 LNHDA, CDR2 SQIVND (reference sequence). This CDR3 is built from 13 residues. J was trimmed by 3 bases and V by 7 bases; bases with no gene match: 5. CDR3 DNA: TGTGCCAGTAAAAGGCAGGGGGACACTGAAGCTTTCTTT. Encoded protein: CASKRQGDTEAFF.

The V call is TRBV5-1, the J call TRBJ2-4, with D possibly TRBD1 on 6 matching bases. The ends were cut back, 0 bases at V and 0 bases at J, with 13 bases in the middle. The CDR3 covers 17 residues. Germline CDR1 reads SGHRS; CDR2 reads YFSETQ. The CDR3 region has the DNA TGCGCCAGCAGCTTGGGGCGGACAGACTTAGCCAAAAACATTCAGTACTTC. This sequence encodes CASSLGRTDLAKNIQYF.

This chain connects TRBV19 to TRBJ2-1, with D unresolved. Per germline, CDR1 LNHDA and CDR2 SQIVND (reference sequence). The CDR3 length is 13 residues. The V and J ends lost 3 bases and 3 bases respectively, with 6 bases between them. The CDR3 spells CASSIADYNEQFF. The CDR3 DNA reads TGTGCCAGTAGTATCGCAGACTACAATGAGCAGTTCTTC. Full variable domain (missing parts from reference TRBV19 and TRBJ2-1): DGGITQSPKYLFRKEGQNVTLSCEQNLNHDAMYWYRQDPGQGLRLIYYSQIVNDFQKGDIAEGYSVSREKKESFPLTVTSAQKNPTAFYLCASSIADYNEQFFGPGTRLTVL.

The V and J genes are TRBV6-5 and TRBJ2-7, with D possibly matching TRBD2 (5 bases). Germline-derived CDR1 and CDR2 are MNHEY and SVGAGI. The V end was cut by 5 bases, the J end by 2 bases, with 13 bases between. The CDR3 runs to 14 residues. The CDR3: CASSPEGGPYEQYF. The CDR3 region has the DNA TGTGCCAGCAGTCCCGAGGGTGGCCCCTACGAGCAGTACTTC.

J is TRBJ2-5 and V is TRBV27; no firm D call. Gene TRBJ2-7 matches the end of the DNA better, so the J call may be wrong. CDR1 and CDR2 from the germline V gene are MNHEY and SMNVEV (reference sequence). The CDR3 has 12 amino acids. CDR3 protein: CASRSSSYEQYF. As DNA, the CDR3 is TGTGCCAGCAGGTCCTCCTCCTACGAGCAGTACTTC.

The rearrangement uses TRBV7-9 and TRBJ1-5; D might be TRBD1 (5 bases). Per the germline V gene, CDR1 is SEHNR and CDR2 is FQNEAQ (reference sequence). The CDR3 extends over 15 amino acids. The V and J ends lost 4 bases and 5 bases respectively, with 15 bases between them. Written as DNA, the CDR3 is TGTGCCAGCAGCTCGAATACAGGTACCCATCAGCCCCAGCATTTT. Amino acid sequence: CASSSNTGTHQPQHF.